One sample yielded the 17 T cell receptor beta chains listed below, sequenced in a study of T cell repertoires in cytomegalovirus infection. TCRdb itself ran the reads through MiXCR, one entry per CDR3 protein. The top ten hold around 2.8% of the sample, which has hundreds of thousands of distinct CDR3 sequences, under 40% seen once. The sample taken for sequencing was PBMCs. All receptors come from a human donor in good health (CMV status not recorded). Some clones in this sample may be carry-over from other donors' samples.

V is TRBV28 and J is TRBJ1-1, with D possibly TRBD1 on 6 matching bases. Germline V gene data show CDR1 as MDHEN and CDR2 as SYDVKM. This CDR3 comprises 13 residues. V gave up 8 bases and J gave up 9 bases, with 19 bases separating them. This CDR3 is CASGFSDRIKAFF. In DNA, the CDR3 is TGTGCCAGCGGGTTCTCGGACAGAATTAAAGCTTTCTTT.

This clonotype was picked up many times. The chain combines TRBV28 with TRBJ1-2; TRBD1 matches at 10 bases. V shed 7 bases, J shed 4 bases, and the junction held 9 bases outside the gene matches. The germline CDR1 and CDR2 sequences are MDHEN and SYDVKM. This CDR3 has 15 amino acids. CDR3 protein: CASTPGTGESYGYTF. CDR3 sequence (DNA): TGTGCCAGCACCCCAGGGACAGGGGAAAGCTATGGCTACACCTTC.

V usage is TRBV5-6 and J usage is TRBJ2-7; 9 nucleotides match TRBD2. V gave up 5 bases and J gave up 5 bases; unmatched junction bases: 14. Germline V gene data show CDR1 as SGHDT and CDR2 as YYEEEE. CDR3 length: 16 amino acids. The CDR3 reads CASSFRGLAIRNEQYF. The CDR3 DNA is TGTGCCAGCAGTTTTAGAGGACTAGCGATAAGGAACGAGCAGTACTTC.

Only a few counts were recorded for this clonotype. The chain joins TRBV7-2 to TRBJ2-7; TRBD2 agrees at 8 bases. Trimming removed 5 bases from V and 2 bases from J; junction bases left unmatched: 5. The CDR3 extends over 14 amino acids. Germline-derived CDR1 and CDR2 are SGHTA and FQGNSA. Here the CDR3 reads CASSATSGPYEQYF. CDR3 sequence (DNA): TGTGCCAGCAGCGCCACTAGCGGACCCTACGAGCAGTACTTC.

This clonotype was seen many times. The chain links TRBV7-2 to TRBJ2-3; 8 bases agree with TRBD2. After removal of 6 bases from V and 0 bases from J, the junction contained 5 bases not matched to a gene. The CDR3 totals 15 residues. Germline CDR1 SGHTA, CDR2 FQGNSA. CDR3 in amino acids: CASRIAGPSTDTQYF. In DNA, the CDR3 is TGTGCCAGCAGGATAGCGGGGCCTAGCACAGATACGCAGTATTTT.

This clonotype appeared a few times. The chain joins TRBV6-7 to TRBJ2-6; 9 nucleotides match TRBD1. TRBV6-7 belongs to the ORF category, with a function that is uncertain. The CDR3 has 18 residues. V shed 4 bases and J 0 bases; nucleotides not matched to a gene: 7. The CDR3 DNA follows: TGTGCCAGCAGTTCCTTGGACAGGGGAAGCTCTGGGGCCAACGTCCTGACTTTC. Translating gives CASSSLDRGSSGANVLTF.

This clonotype was seen a single time. One end of the junction fails to match germline, which may point to a read error. The chain couples TRBV4-3 to TRBJ1-6, with D perhaps TRBD1 (5 bases). The length of the CDR3 is 15 residues. Germline V CDR1 and CDR2: LGHNA, YSLEER. The CDR3 bases are TGCGCCAGCATCCAAGATGGGGGATCCGGTTCACCCCTCCACTTT. Its translation: CASIQDGGSGSPLHF.

Concerning this clonotype itself: It may be a read error: a sequence one base away is much more abundant. The J gene is TRBJ1-1, the V gene TRBV7-2; D is unresolved. Germline V gene data show CDR1 as SGHTA and CDR2 as FQGNSA. The ends were cut back, 5 bases at V and 4 bases at J, with 14 bases in the middle. The CDR3 contains 14 residues. The CDR3 nucleotides read TGTGCCAGCAGCCTCGGTCCCTTGAGCACTGAAGCTTTCTTT. It encodes CASSLGPLSTEAFF. Drawing the rest from reference TRBV7-2 and TRBJ1-1, the complete variable domain is GAGVSQSPSNKVTEKGKDVELRCDPISGHTALYWYRQSLGQGLEFLIYFQGNSAPDKSGLPSDRFSAERTGGSVSTLTIQRTQQEDSAVYLCASSLGPLSTEAFFGQGTRLTVV.

The chain combines TRBV24-1 with TRBJ2-5; no clear D. The germline V gene encodes CDR1 KGHDR and CDR2 SFDVKD. This CDR3 has 14 amino acids. The V end lost 7 bases, the J end lost 0 bases, and 11 bases lay between the germline ends. The CDR3 bases are TGTGCCACCAGCGCTACAGAGTACCAAGAGACCCAGTACTTC. Protein product: CATSATEYQETQYF.

This clonotype was seen more than once but under ten times. The rearrangement joins TRBV4-1 to TRBJ2-7; D not certain. V was clipped by 0 bases and J by 1 base, with 13 bases between them. The CDR3 sequence is 16 residues long. Germline V CDR1 and CDR2: MGHRA, YSYEKL. CDR3 in amino acids: CASSQDDFGVSYEQYF. CDR3 nucleotides: TGCGCCAGCAGCCAAGACGACTTTGGGGTGTCCTACGAGCAGTACTTC.

This clonotype was counted a few times. The V gene is TRBV2, the J gene TRBJ1-2; a weak D match, TRBD1 (6 bases). Trimming stripped 7 bases from V and 4 bases from J, with 16 bases between. The CDR3 extends over 14 amino acids. Germline V gene sequence: CDR1 SNHLY, CDR2 FYNNEI. The CDR3 sequence: CASTWDTPSYGYTF. The CDR3 region has the DNA TGTGCCAGCACTTGGGACACCCCATCCTATGGCTACACCTTC.

The J gene is TRBJ2-1, the V gene TRBV12-3 or TRBV12-4, with D uncertain. CDR3 length: 14 amino acids. The V end lost 5 bases, the J end lost 3 bases, and 11 bases lay between the germline ends. Here the CDR3 DNA reads TGTGCCAGCAGTCCACGGGTATACTACAATGAGCAGTTCTTC. Encoded protein: CASSPRVYYNEQFF.

The V and J genes are TRBV7-6 and TRBJ1-1; D gene unclear. Germline CDR1 SGHVS, CDR2 FNYEAQ. The CDR3 runs to 13 residues. V was cut by 5 bases and J by 13 bases, with 20 bases left in between. CDR3 bases: TGTGCCAGCAGCGGGGTGCTGAACACTGAATATTTCTTT. Its translation: CASSGVLNTEYFF.

Comments on this clonotype: The junction departs from germline at one end; a sequencing error may be responsible. V and J are TRBV28 and TRBJ1-1; 7 positions agree with TRBD1. The germline V gene encodes CDR1 MDHEN and CDR2 SYDVKM. This CDR3 has 13 amino acids. The CDR3 sequence: CACSPGGWTEAFF. CDR3 nucleotide sequence: TGTGCCTGCAGCCCAGGGGGTTGGACTGAAGCTTTCTTT.

This chain uses TRBV29-1 with TRBJ1-1, with D unresolved. With 6 bases removed from V and 1 base from J, the gap between germline ends came to 18 bases. This CDR3 contains 15 residues. Germline V gives CDR1 SQVTM, CDR2 ANQGSEA. The CDR3 region is CSVSGKVGPNTEAFF. Here the CDR3 DNA reads TGCAGCGTATCGGGTAAGGTCGGGCCGAACACTGAAGCTTTCTTT.

V and J are TRBV6-5 and TRBJ1-4; tentatively, D is TRBD1 (6 bases). This CDR3 has 15 residues. Germline V CDR1 and CDR2: MNHEY, SVGAGI. Trimming cost V 2 bases and J 7 bases, with 14 bases left between them. CDR3 region: CASSYQQGLSEKLFF. CDR3 coding DNA: TGTGCCAGCAGTTACCAACAGGGACTGAGTGAAAAACTGTTTTTT.

This clonotype was seen only a few times. The chain joins TRBV5-1 to TRBJ1-1; 8 bases align to TRBD1. Germline CDR1 and CDR2: SGHRS and YFSETQ. There are 14 residues in the CDR3. J gave up 4 bases and V 5 bases, and 7 bases lay outside the gene matches. The CDR3 region has the DNA TGCGCCAGCAGTCTGACCAGGGGGCCCACTGAAGCTTTCTTT. Its protein is CASSLTRGPTEAFF.